This is a list of T cell receptor beta chains from one sample in a study of beta chain features in type 1 diabetes. The assay was immunoSEQ multiplex PCR, and TCRdb's table has in-frame clones only and misses some. This sample has hundreds of thousands of clones; 30% occur once, and the top ten carry around 0.065%. Sample: naive CD4+ T cells from blood. The receptors were gathered from a man in his late teens or twenties in good health. Both conserved end residues are part of each CDR3. D genes are given only for firm matches. Size is stated for part of the rows, as once, few or many counts, or as a class when the clone is expanded.

j_call: TRBJ2-1; v_call: TRBV6-1; cdr3_length: 15; clone_size: few; d_call: .; cdr3_nt: TGTGCCAGCACTCCTTCGGGGACTTCCTACAATGAGCAGTTCTTC; cdr3_aa: CASTPSGTSYNEQFF
j_call: TRBJ1-1; v_call: TRBV28; cdr3_length: 15; clone_size: .; d_call: .; cdr3_nt: TGTGCCAGCAGTTTTCGGAACTCCTTGAACACTGAAGCTTTCTTT; cdr3_aa: CASSFRNSLNTEAFF
j_call: TRBJ2-2; v_call: TRBV29-1; cdr3_length: 15; clone_size: few; d_call: .; cdr3_nt: TGCAGCGTTGAAGATGGGGCAAAGAACACCGGGGAGCTGTTTTTT; cdr3_aa: CSVEDGAKNTGELFF
j_call: TRBJ2-7; v_call: TRBV11-3; cdr3_length: 16; clone_size: few; d_call: TRBD2; cdr3_nt: TGTGCCAGCAGCTCTACTCTAGCGGGATCGGTCAACGAGCAGTACTTC; cdr3_aa: CASSSTLAGSVNEQYF
j_call: TRBJ2-3; v_call: TRBV30; cdr3_length: 15; clone_size: .; d_call: .; cdr3_nt: TGTGCCTGGAGTGTACCCGTAACCTTCACAGATACGCAGTATTTT; cdr3_aa: CAWSVPVTFTDTQYF
j_call: TRBJ2-4; v_call: TRBV2; cdr3_length: 15; clone_size: few; d_call: TRBD2; cdr3_nt: TGTGCCAGCAGTGAAATCCTAGCGGGAGAGAACATTCAGTACTTC; cdr3_aa: CASSEILAGENIQYF
j_call: TRBJ2-7; v_call: TRBV14; cdr3_length: 16; clone_size: .; d_call: TRBD1; cdr3_nt: TGTGCCAGCAGCCAAGATCTCGGGACAGGGTTTTACGAGCAGTACTTC; cdr3_aa: CASSQDLGTGFYEQYF
j_call: TRBJ2-7; v_call: TRBV5-6; cdr3_length: 14; clone_size: .; d_call: .; cdr3_nt: TGTGCCAGCAGGAAGGGCAAGGGGTTCCACGAGCAGTACTTC; cdr3_aa: CASRKGKGFHEQYF
j_call: TRBJ2-7; v_call: TRBV10-3; cdr3_length: 12; clone_size: .; d_call: .; cdr3_nt: TGTGCCGCGGGCGGGTTAACCTACGAGCAGTACTTC; cdr3_aa: CAAGGLTYEQYF
j_call: TRBJ2-3; v_call: TRBV9; cdr3_length: 16; clone_size: few; d_call: TRBD1; cdr3_nt: TGTGCCAGCAGCGAGGGACAGTCTGCTAGCACAGATACGCAGTATTTT; cdr3_aa: CASSEGQSASTDTQYF
j_call: TRBJ2-3; v_call: TRBV6-5; cdr3_length: 13; clone_size: .; d_call: .; cdr3_nt: TGTGCCAGCAGACGTCCGGGATCAGATACGCAGTATTTT; cdr3_aa: CASRRPGSDTQYF
j_call: TRBJ2-2; v_call: TRBV4-3; cdr3_length: 16; clone_size: few; d_call: .; cdr3_nt: TGCGCCAGCAGCCAAGTGCAGGGCCGACGGACCGGGGAGCTGTTTTTT; cdr3_aa: CASSQVQGRRTGELFF
j_call: TRBJ1-5; v_call: TRBV30; cdr3_length: 13; clone_size: few; d_call: .; cdr3_nt: TGTGCCTGGAGTGTAAGGGGCGCGGGGCCCCAGCATTTT; cdr3_aa: CAWSVRGAGPQHF
j_call: TRBJ2-5; v_call: TRBV29-1; cdr3_length: 14; clone_size: few; d_call: .; cdr3_nt: TGCAGCGTTGTTTCAAGGACAGACCAAGAGACCCAGTACTTC; cdr3_aa: CSVVSRTDQETQYF
j_call: TRBJ2-7; v_call: TRBV5-1; cdr3_length: 14; clone_size: .; d_call: TRBD1; cdr3_nt: TGCGCCAGCAGCCCACAGGGGGCAAGCTACGAGCAGTACTTC; cdr3_aa: CASSPQGASYEQYF
j_call: TRBJ2-7; v_call: TRBV4-3; cdr3_length: 14; clone_size: few; d_call: .; cdr3_nt: TGCGCCAGCAGCCAAGGAGTACAATCTTCCGAGCAGTACTTC; cdr3_aa: CASSQGVQSSEQYF
j_call: TRBJ2-2; v_call: TRBV6-6; cdr3_length: 13; clone_size: .; d_call: TRBD2; cdr3_nt: TGTGCCAGCAGTTACCCGACTAGCGGGAGACTGTTTTTT; cdr3_aa: CASSYPTSGRLFF
j_call: TRBJ1-1; v_call: TRBV5-1; cdr3_length: 13; clone_size: .; d_call: .; cdr3_nt: TGCGCCAGCAGCTTGGGAGTGAACACTGAAGCTTTCTTT; cdr3_aa: CASSLGVNTEAFF
j_call: TRBJ2-2; v_call: TRBV4-1; cdr3_length: 14; clone_size: .; d_call: TRBD2; cdr3_nt: TGCGCCAGCAGTCTAGCGGCGAACACCGGGGAGCTGTTTTTT; cdr3_aa: CASSLAANTGELFF
j_call: TRBJ2-2; v_call: TRBV4-1; cdr3_length: 15; clone_size: few; d_call: .; cdr3_nt: TGCGCCAGCAGCCAAGGGCGGCTGAACACCGGGGAGCTGTTTTTT; cdr3_aa: CASSQGRLNTGELFF
j_call: TRBJ2-5; v_call: TRBV7-2; cdr3_length: 16; clone_size: .; d_call: TRBD2; cdr3_nt: TGTGCCAGCAGCCCCGGACTAGCGGGAGGCCCCCAGACCCAGTACTTC; cdr3_aa: CASSPGLAGGPQTQYF
j_call: TRBJ2-5; v_call: TRBV7-2; cdr3_length: 14; clone_size: .; d_call: .; cdr3_nt: TGTGCCAGCAGCGACACAGGGCCACAAGAGACCCAGTACTTC; cdr3_aa: CASSDTGPQETQYF